This TCR beta chain was recovered during a study of cytotoxic CD8 clonotypes in ibrutinib-treated CLL. Overall study: Response sampling took place at median approximately eleven months of treatment, range 6 to 36. Broader study findings: The study found baseline clonality above age-matched healthy donors, tracking circulating CD8+ T-cell counts.

Losses at the gene ends were 2 bases for V and 4 bases for J; bases not matched to a gene: 6. The CDR3 totals 16 residues. Germline CDR1 reads LGHNA; CDR2 reads YSLEER. This clone showed up just a few times. What it binds is unknown. Targeted sequencing depth ranged from 1 in 200,000 to 1 in 1 million T cells. Here immunoSEQ multiplex PCR was the method, and the copy in TCRdb shows in-frame clones only, minus some. This sample carries more than 200,000 clones, under 75% of them seen once, and the ten largest clones take approximately 15%. The source was PBMCs, collected after 24 months of ibrutinib treatment. The chain joins TRBV4-3 to TRBJ2-7, with 12 bases lining up with TRBD2. This TCR came from a human donor with chronic lymphocytic leukemia. The CDR3 sequence: CASSQRLAGVGYEQYF. The DNA for the CDR3 is TGCGCCAGCAGCCAACGACTAGCGGGAGTCGGGTACGAGCAGTACTTC.